This T cell receptor (beta chain) emerged from a study of cytomegalovirus exposure and HLA in healthy donors. Measured with immunoSEQ multiplex PCR; TCRdb has only the in-frame clones, and not every one. The top ten clones hold 0.85% to 0.95% of a sample with roughly 100,000 clones, roughly 95% of them seen once. Study observations and caveats: Rare sequences made up most TCRs, while some public TCRs were found in many donors. Altogether, some 170 TCR beta chains were recorded as cytomegalovirus-associated.

As regards this clone: Its specificity is not known.

Trimming removed 6 bases from V and 4 bases from J; junction bases left unmatched: 5. From germline, CDR1 is MNHNS and CDR2 SASEGT. CDR3 length equals 15 residues. The chain employs TRBV6-1 and TRBJ2-3, with 12 bases fitting TRBD2. This clonotype was obtained from a young woman in good health and CMV-seronegative. The sample consisted of PBMCs. Here the CDR3 reads CASRLAGGLADTQYF. CDR3 in DNA: TGTGCCAGCAGACTAGCGGGAGGCCTGGCAGATACGCAGTATTTT.